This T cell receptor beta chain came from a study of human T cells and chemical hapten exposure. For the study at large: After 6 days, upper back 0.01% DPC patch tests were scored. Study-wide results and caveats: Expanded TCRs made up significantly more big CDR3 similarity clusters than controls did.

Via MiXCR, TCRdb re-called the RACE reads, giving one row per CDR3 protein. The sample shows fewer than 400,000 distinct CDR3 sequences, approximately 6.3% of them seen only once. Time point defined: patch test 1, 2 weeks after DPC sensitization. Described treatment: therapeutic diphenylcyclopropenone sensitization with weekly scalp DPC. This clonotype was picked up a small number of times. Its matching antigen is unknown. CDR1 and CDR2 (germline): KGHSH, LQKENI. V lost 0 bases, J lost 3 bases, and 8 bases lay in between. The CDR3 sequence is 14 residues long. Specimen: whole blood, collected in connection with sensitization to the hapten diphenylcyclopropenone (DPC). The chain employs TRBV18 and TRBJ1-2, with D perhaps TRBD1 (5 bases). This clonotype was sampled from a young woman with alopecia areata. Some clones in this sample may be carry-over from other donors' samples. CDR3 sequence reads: CASSPPVGHYGYTF. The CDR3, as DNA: TGTGCCAGCTCACCACCGGTGGGGCACTATGGCTACACCTTC. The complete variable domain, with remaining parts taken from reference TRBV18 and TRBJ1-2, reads NAGVMQNPRHLVRRRGQEARLRCSPMKGHSHVYWYRQLPEEGLKFMVYLQKENIIDESGMPKERFSAEFPKEGPSILRIQQVVRGDSAAYFCASSPPVGHYGYTFGSGTRLTVV.